Following are 5 T cell receptor beta chains from one sample sequenced in a study of cytomegalovirus exposure and HLA in healthy donors. Profiling relied on immunoSEQ multiplex PCR, and the TCRdb table lists in-frame clones only, not all of them. The data contain 150,000 to 200,000 clones, under 95% of them singletons. Sequenced material: PBMCs. These receptors were collected from a woman aged 18-29 years in good health and CMV-seropositive.

The genes are TRBV7-9 and TRBJ1-1; tentative D call: TRBD1 (5 bases). The V and J ends lost 5 bases and 0 bases respectively, with 16 bases between them. Germline V CDR1 and CDR2: SEHNR, FQNEAQ (reference sequence). This CDR3 is 16 amino acids long. The CDR3 protein is CASSDSPGSMNTEAFF. As DNA, the CDR3 is TGTGCCAGCAGCGACAGCCCCGGCAGCATGAACACTGAAGCTTTCTTT. Full variable domain (missing parts from reference TRBV7-9 and TRBJ1-1): DTGVSQNPRHKITKRGQNVTFRCDPISEHNRLYWYRQTLGQGPEFLTYFQNEAQLEKSRLLSDRFSAERPKGSFSTLEIQRTEQGDSAMYLCASSDSPGSMNTEAFFGQGTRLTVV.

This clone has more than one count but fewer than ten. J is TRBJ1-5 and V is TRBV5-1, with 7 bases lining up with TRBD1. The germline CDR1 and CDR2 sequences are SGHRS and YFSETQ. With V trimmed by 2 bases and J by 7 bases, 3 bases remained unmatched. The CDR3 has 13 residues. CDR3 bases: TGCGCCAGCAGCTTCGCAGGGGGGCAGCCCCAGCATTTT. Translating it yields CASSFAGGQPQHF.

This clone turned up a few times. This chain connects TRBV4-2 to TRBJ2-7; D remains unclear. Trimming pared 0 bases from V and 0 bases from J, leaving 6 bases between. The CDR3 totals 14 residues. Germline values: CDR1 LGHNA, CDR2 YNFKEQ. CDR3 coding DNA: TGTGCCAGCAGCCAAGAGGAGAGCTCCTACGAGCAGTACTTC. Translated: CASSQEESSYEQYF.

CDR3 sequence: CASSPRRGGGDNQPQHF. CDR3 sequence (DNA): TGTGCCAGCTCCCCGCGTCGGGGGGGCGGGGATAATCAGCCCCAGCATTTT. The rearrangement joins TRBV18 to TRBJ1-5; TRBD1 might be the D (6 bases). The CDR3 spans 17 residues. Germline V gene lookup returns CDR1 KGHSH and CDR2 LQKENI. The V and J ends lost 6 bases and 4 bases respectively, with 22 bases between them. The full variable domain, in which reference TRBV18 and TRBJ1-5 provide the parts outside the CDR3, is NAGVMQNPRHLVRRRGQEARLRCSPMKGHSHVYWYRQLPEEGLKFMVYLQKENIIDESGMPKERFSAEFPKEGPSILRIQQVVRGDSAAYFCASSPRRGGGDNQPQHFGDGTRLSIL.

The CDR3 DNA sequence: TGTGCCAGCAGGTCCCAAGGGGTAAGGGCCTACGAGCAGTACTTC. Translated, it gives CASRSQGVRAYEQYF. The gene calls are TRBV28 and TRBJ2-7; D perhaps matches TRBD1 (5 bases). The CDR3 length is 15 residues. The germline V gene has CDR1 MDHEN and CDR2 SYDVKM. The V end was cut by 6 bases, the J end by 2 bases, with 17 bases between.